The next 24 T cell receptor beta chains were all read from a single sample in a study of T cells in women clearing cervical HPV infection. Method: immunoSEQ multiplex PCR; TCRdb's copy keeps in-frame clones and lacks some. This table holds roughly 30,000 clones. The sample was blood buffy coat. Every receptor here comes from a woman aged 18 to 75 with a cervical HPV16 infection that either progressed to CIN3+ or cleared (not recorded which).

Details on this clone: The CDR3 goes on 3 residues after the read ends, and that part is filled in from the germline J gene. This chain links TRBV2 with TRBJ1-1; tentative D call: TRBD1 (5 bases). Per germline, CDR1 SNHLY and CDR2 FYNNEI. The ends were cut back, 7 bases at V and 1 base at J, with 10 bases in the middle. The CDR3 contains 13 residues. The covered CDR3 bases are TGTGCCAGCACTCCCGACAGGAACACTGAA. Translation: CASTPDRNTE. The whole CDR3 region reads CASTPDRNTEAFF.

A note on this clone: The read stops 3 residues short of the end of the CDR3; the missing end is completed from the germline J gene. The chain has TRBV20-1 and TRBJ1-6, with 7 bases matching TRBD1. This CDR3 region has 13 residues. From germline, CDR1 is DFQATT and CDR2 SNEGSKA (reference sequence). The DNA read from the CDR3 is TGCAGTGCTGGAGCCCGACACAGGGGTACC. Translated: CSAGARHRGT. The entire CDR3 sequence reads CSAGARHRGTLHF.

Points on this clone: Read data end 3 residues before the CDR3 end; the end is taken from the germline J gene. V usage is TRBV13 and J usage is TRBJ2-7; D is undetermined. There are 14 residues in the CDR3. Germline CDR1 and CDR2: PRHDT and FYEKMQ (reference sequence). Deletions cut 3 bases from V and 0 bases from J, with 9 bases between. The CDR3 here is CASSLSGSSYEQYF. CDR3 DNA (partial): TGTGCCAGCAGCTTGTCAGGAAGCTCCTACGAG.

With regard to this clone: The DNA ends 3 residues before the CDR3 does, and the rest of the CDR3 is filled in from the germline J gene. The chain is built from TRBV20-1 and TRBJ1-2; TRBD1 aligns across 8 bases. The V gene end was trimmed by 3 bases and the J gene end by 4 bases; junction bases not matched to a gene: 10. CDR3 size: 15 residues. Germline CDR1 and CDR2: DFQATT and SNEGSKA (reference sequence). The sequenced CDR3 bases are TGCAGTGCTAGGGACAGGGCCCGAACGAGCTATGGC. Translated, it gives CSARDRARTSYG. The whole CDR3 region reads CSARDRARTSYGYTF.

A remark on this clone: The CDR3 end falls 3 residues outside the read, so it is completed with the germline J gene. The genes are TRBV20-1 and TRBJ1-1, with TRBD1 as a possible D gene (5 bases). Germline lookup yields CDR1 DFQATT and CDR2 SNEGSKA (reference sequence). The CDR3 extends over 12 amino acids. Partial CDR3 DNA: TGCAGTGCCCCCAGGCGGGGCTCATGG. Encoded protein: CSAPRRGSW. The entire CDR3 reads CSAPRRGSWAFF.

About this clone itself: The junction shows a germline mismatch at one end, possibly a read error. Read data end 3 residues before the CDR3 end; the end is taken from the germline J gene. The chain recombines TRBV7-7 with TRBJ2-1, with 7 bases aligning to TRBD2. CDR3 size: 15 residues. The germline CDR1 and CDR2 sequences are SSHAT and FNYEAQ (reference sequence). Here the CDR3 reads CASSLGGGSSDEQFF. CDR3 DNA, as far as it was read: TGTGCTAGCAGCTTAGGTGGCGGGAGTTCCGATGAG.

Notes on this clone: The germline gene is not matched at one end of the junction; a read error may be the cause. The read finishes 3 residues shy of the CDR3 end, and the germline J gene is used to complete it. This sequence joins TRBV4-2 and TRBJ1-4; D unclear. The germline V gene has CDR1 LGHNA and CDR2 YNFKEQ. The CDR3 has 15 amino acids. The sequenced part of the CDR3 DNA is TGCGCCAGCAGCCAAGGCTGGGCTACTAATGAAAAA. Translating gives CASSQGWATNEK. In full, the CDR3 is CASSQGWATNEKLFF.

As for this clone: Coverage ceases 3 residues before the CDR3 finishes, and the germline J gene fills in the end. The chain has TRBV7-2 and TRBJ2-1, with a weak D call TRBD1 (5 bases). The V end was cut by 5 bases, the J end by 6 bases, with 17 bases between. The CDR3 is 15 residues long. CDR1 and CDR2 from the germline V gene are SGHTA and FQGNSA. Partial CDR3 DNA: TGTGCCAGCAGCCCAACATCCGCTCAGGGCAATGAG. Translating it yields CASSPTSAQGNE. From start to end, the CDR3 is CASSPTSAQGNEQFF.

Concerning this clone itself: Read coverage stops 3 residues before the CDR3 terminus; the germline J gene supplies the remainder. V is TRBV5-1 and J is TRBJ1-3; 9 bases are shared with TRBD1. V shed 0 bases and J 7 bases; nucleotides not matched to a gene: 5. The length of the CDR3 is 15 residues. Per the germline V gene, CDR1 is SGHRS and CDR2 is YFSETQ. The CDR3 DNA, read in part, is TGCGCCAGCAGCTTGGCCGGGACAGGGAGGAACACC. The encoded protein is CASSLAGTGRNT. The full CDR3 reads CASSLAGTGRNTIYF.

For this clone: The read comes to an end 3 residues before the CDR3 does, leaving the germline J gene to fill in the end. This sequence joins TRBV29-1 and TRBJ2-1; the D gene is possibly TRBD1 (5 bases). The CDR3 sequence is 16 residues long. Germline lookup yields CDR1 SQVTM and CDR2 ANQGSEA. Deletions cut 4 bases from V and 0 bases from J, with 16 bases between. CDR3 DNA (partial): TGCAGCGTTGGACGCAAGGGGATCAGCTCCTACAATGAG. It codes for CSVGRKGISSYNE. The whole CDR3 region reads CSVGRKGISSYNEQFF.

With respect to this clone: The read terminates 3 residues before the CDR3 end, so the remaining end is supplied by the germline J gene. This rearrangement joins TRBV6-2 or TRBV6-3 to TRBJ1-2; D gene unclear. V was trimmed by 4 bases and J by 2 bases, leaving 5 bases between them. The CDR3 runs to 12 residues. CDR1 and CDR2 (germline): MNHEY, SVGEGT. Incomplete CDR3 DNA: TGTGCCAGCAGTTTCCAGAACTATGGC. Amino acid sequence: CASSFQNYG. The whole CDR3 sequence reads CASSFQNYGYTF.

As regards this clone: The observed sequence ends 3 residues before the CDR3 terminus, with the missing tail filled in from the germline J gene. J is TRBJ1-5 and V is TRBV11-2, with D perhaps matching TRBD1 (5 bases). Germline V gives CDR1 SGHAT, CDR2 FQNNGV. V was clipped by 6 bases and J by 4 bases, with 10 bases between them. The CDR3 is made up of 13 amino acids. The DNA read from the CDR3 is TGTGCCAGCAGGCGGGGCGTGAATCAGCCC. Translated, it gives CASRRGVNQP. The full CDR3 reads CASRRGVNQPQHF.

With respect to this clone: The sequence runs out 3 residues before the end of the CDR3; the remainder is reconstructed from the germline J gene. The chain links TRBV5-1 to TRBJ2-2, with 10 bases lining up with TRBD1. The CDR3 is 14 residues long. After removal of 6 bases from V and 6 bases from J, the junction contained 5 bases not matched to a gene. Germline V CDR1 and CDR2: SGHRS, YFSETQ. The sequenced part of the CDR3 DNA is TGCGCCAGCAACTCCGGGACAGGGGCCGGGGAG. This codes for CASNSGTGAGE. The whole CDR3 region reads CASNSGTGAGELFF.

Details on this clone: The CDR3 goes on 3 residues after the read ends, and that part is filled in from the germline J gene. The chain carries TRBV6-1 and TRBJ1-2; 7 bases fit TRBD1. Germline trimming cut 3 bases from V and 7 bases from J; bases unmatched to any gene: 11. This CDR3 contains 15 residues. Per germline, CDR1 MNHNS and CDR2 SASEGT. The CDR3 reads CASSEKTGEVGGYTF. Incomplete CDR3 DNA: TGTGCCAGCAGTGAGAAAACAGGGGAGGTCGGTGGC.

As concerns this clone: The read ends 3 residues early relative to the CDR3; the germline J gene fills the gap. This chain connects TRBV7-2 to TRBJ1-6; 7 positions match TRBD1. V lost 4 bases and J lost 7; bases outside the gene matches: 4. There are 14 residues in the CDR3. Germline CDR1 SGHTA, CDR2 FQGNSA. CDR3: CASSSGQQNSPLHF. The CDR3 bases that were read are TGTGCCAGCAGCTCGGGACAGCAGAATTCACCC.

CDR3 DNA (partial): TGTGCCAGCCAACTACTACAGGGGGCCAATTCACCC. Protein product: CASQLLQGANSP. The whole CDR3 sequence reads CASQLLQGANSPLHF. The chain links TRBV19 to TRBJ1-6; TRBD1 aligns across 9 bases. The sequence runs out 3 residues before the end of the CDR3; the remainder is reconstructed from the germline J gene. CDR3 size: 15 residues. V shed 9 bases, J shed 7 bases, and the junction held 10 bases outside the gene matches. Germline V gene sequence: CDR1 LNHDA, CDR2 SQIVND (reference sequence).

As concerns this clone: The CDR3 extends 3 residues past the end of the read, so its final part is completed from the germline J gene. The genes are TRBV19 and TRBJ2-4; TRBD1 agrees at 7 bases. CDR3 length: 15 amino acids. CDR1 and CDR2 (germline): LNHDA, SQIVND (reference sequence). V lost 5 bases to trimming and J lost 4 bases; unmatched junction nucleotides: 8. The sequenced CDR3 bases are TGTGCCAGTAGTGGAGACAGGGTTACTAAAAACATT. Protein sequence: CASSGDRVTKNI. In full, the CDR3 is CASSGDRVTKNIQYF.

About this clone: The missing CDR3 end, 3 residues past where the read stops, is filled in from the germline J gene. The V call is TRBV6-1, the J call TRBJ2-1; 9 bases are a match to TRBD1. J was trimmed by 8 bases and V by 4 bases; bases with no gene match: 6. The V gene's germline CDR1 is MNHNS and CDR2 SASEGT. The CDR3 runs 14 residues. The CDR3 sequence is CASSAGTGNHEQFF. The sequenced CDR3 bases are TGTGCCAGCAGTGCCGGGACAGGGAATCATGAG.

A note on this clone: Read data end 3 residues before the CDR3 end; the end is taken from the germline J gene. The rearrangement links TRBV5-1 to TRBJ2-7; 7 bases fit TRBD1. This CDR3 has 16 amino acids. The V gene end was trimmed by 0 bases and the J gene end by 3 bases; junction bases not matched to a gene: 9. CDR1 and CDR2 from the germline V gene are SGHRS and YFSETQ. The sequenced CDR3 bases are TGCGCCAGCAGCTTGGGTAGGGGGCCCTTGGGCTACGAG. Translating gives CASSLGRGPLGYE. The whole CDR3 region reads CASSLGRGPLGYEQYF.

The CDR3 is CSVEDPRGGRTYEQYF. The CDR3 DNA, read in part, is TGCAGCGTTGAAGATCCTCGGGGGGGGCGGACCTACGAG. The chain combines TRBV29-1 with TRBJ2-7; TRBD2 matches at 8 bases. Sequencing ends 3 residues short of the CDR3 end; the germline J gene provides the rest. J gave up 2 bases and V 0 bases, and 9 bases lay outside the gene matches. Germline V lookup: CDR1 SQVTM, CDR2 ANQGSEA. This CDR3 spans 16 amino acids.

As regards this clone: The DNA ends 3 residues before the CDR3 does, and the rest of the CDR3 is filled in from the germline J gene. The V and J genes are TRBV6-2 or TRBV6-3 and TRBJ1-1, with a tentative D call TRBD1 (5 bases). CDR1 and CDR2 from the germline V gene are MNHEY and SVGEGT. This CDR3 is 12 amino acids long. Trimming left V 10 bases short and J 6 bases short, with 15 bases between. The sequenced CDR3 bases are TGTGCCACCACAGGCCCTGGGGCTGAA. Translation gives CATTGPGAE. The whole CDR3 sequence is CATTGPGAEAFF.

To note about this clone: The read halts 3 residues ahead of the CDR3 end, with the missing end drawn from the germline J gene. V is TRBV29-1 and J is TRBJ2-3, with 9 positions matching TRBD2. Trimming took 4 bases from V and 2 from J; bases not matched to a gene: 7. Germline V lookup: CDR1 SQVTM, CDR2 ANQGSEA. The CDR3 has 15 residues. The DNA read from the CDR3 is TGCAGCGTTGGAACTGCGGGGGGGGACACAGATACG. Protein sequence: CSVGTAGGDTDT. The whole CDR3 sequence is CSVGTAGGDTDTQYF.

About this clone: The read is 3 residues too short to cover the CDR3 end, so that end is filled in from the germline J gene. This chain links TRBV6-2 or TRBV6-3 with TRBJ2-7; D tentatively reads TRBD1 or TRBD2 (5 bases each). V lost 2 bases and J lost 2, with 19 bases in between. This CDR3 contains 17 residues. CDR1 and CDR2 (germline): MNHEY, SVGEGT. CDR3 region: CASSYPLGEGKAYEQYF. CDR3 DNA, as far as it was read: TGTGCCAGCAGTTACCCGCTTGGTGAGGGGAAGGCCTACGAG.

Details on this clone: From the germline J gene comes the end of the CDR3, since the read stops 3 residues before it. V usage is TRBV12-5 and J usage is TRBJ2-7, with D perhaps TRBD1 (5 bases). This CDR3 is 14 amino acids long. V lost 1 base and J lost 4, with 11 bases in between. The germline V gene has CDR1 LGHNT and CDR2 FRNRAP. CDR3 DNA (partial): TGTGCTAGTGGTTTGGGCAGGGTACCATACGAG. Translation gives CASGLGRVPYE. The entire CDR3 sequence reads CASGLGRVPYEQYF.